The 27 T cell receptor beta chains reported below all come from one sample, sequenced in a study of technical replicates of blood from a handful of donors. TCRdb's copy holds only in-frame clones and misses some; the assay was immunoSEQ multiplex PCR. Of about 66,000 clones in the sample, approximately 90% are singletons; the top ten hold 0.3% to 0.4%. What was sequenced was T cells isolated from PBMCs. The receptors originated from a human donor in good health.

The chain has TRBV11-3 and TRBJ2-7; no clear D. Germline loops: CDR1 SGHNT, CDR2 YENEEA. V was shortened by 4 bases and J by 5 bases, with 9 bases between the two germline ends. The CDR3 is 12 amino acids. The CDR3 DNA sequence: TGTGCCAGCAGCTCCGACTTGGACGAGCAGTACTTC. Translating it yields CASSSDLDEQYF.

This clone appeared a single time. CDR3 sequence: CASTDRGQPQHF. The DNA for the CDR3 is TGTGCCAGCACCGACAGGGGTCAGCCCCAGCATTTT. The rearrangement uses TRBV6-1 and TRBJ1-5; the match to TRBD1 covers 8 bases. This CDR3 is built from 12 residues. V was pared by 7 bases and J by 6 bases, with 2 bases of the junction left unmatched. Germline values: CDR1 MNHNS, CDR2 SASEGT.

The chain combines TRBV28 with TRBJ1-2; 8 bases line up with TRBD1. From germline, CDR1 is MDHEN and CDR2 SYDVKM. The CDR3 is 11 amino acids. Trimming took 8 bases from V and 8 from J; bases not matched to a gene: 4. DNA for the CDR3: TGTGCCAGCGCGACAGGGGACGGCTACACCTTC. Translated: CASATGDGYTF.

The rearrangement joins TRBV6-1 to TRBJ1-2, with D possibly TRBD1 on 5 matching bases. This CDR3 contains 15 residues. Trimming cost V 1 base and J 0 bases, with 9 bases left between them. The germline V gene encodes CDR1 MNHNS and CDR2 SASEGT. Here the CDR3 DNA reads TGTGCCAGCAGTGAAGAGGGACTCCCTAACTATGGCTACACCTTC. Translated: CASSEEGLPNYGYTF.

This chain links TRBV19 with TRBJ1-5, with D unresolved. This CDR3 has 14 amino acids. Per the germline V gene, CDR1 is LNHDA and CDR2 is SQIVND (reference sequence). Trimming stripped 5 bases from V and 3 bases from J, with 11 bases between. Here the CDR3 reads CASSVQATNQPQHF. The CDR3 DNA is TGTGCCAGTAGTGTCCAGGCCACCAATCAGCCCCAGCATTTT. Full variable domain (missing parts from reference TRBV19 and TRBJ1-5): DGGITQSPKYLFRKEGQNVTLSCEQNLNHDAMYWYRQDPGQGLRLIYYSQIVNDFQKGDIAEGYSVSREKKESFPLTVTSAQKNPTAFYLCASSVQATNQPQHFGDGTRLSIL.

The CDR3 reads CASGATGSIHIRGEQFF. CDR3 nucleotide sequence: TGTGCCTCGGGTGCGACAGGGAGTATCCACATTAGGGGTGAGCAGTTCTTC. The chain joins TRBV9 to TRBJ2-1; 7 positions agree with TRBD1. The CDR3 totals 17 residues. CDR1 SGDLS and CDR2 YYNGEE come from the germline V gene. J lost 9 bases, V lost 10 bases, and 25 bases had no gene match.

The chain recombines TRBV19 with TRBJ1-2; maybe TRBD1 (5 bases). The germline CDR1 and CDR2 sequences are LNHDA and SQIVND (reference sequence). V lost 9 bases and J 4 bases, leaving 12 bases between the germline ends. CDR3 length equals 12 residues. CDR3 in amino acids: CASKTDLYGYTF. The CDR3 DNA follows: TGTGCCAGCAAGACAGACCTCTATGGCTACACCTTC.

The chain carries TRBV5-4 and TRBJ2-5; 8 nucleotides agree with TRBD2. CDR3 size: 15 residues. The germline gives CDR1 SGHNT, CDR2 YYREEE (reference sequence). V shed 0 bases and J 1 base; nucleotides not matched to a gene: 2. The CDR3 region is CASSLAGGPQETQYF. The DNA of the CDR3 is TGTGCCAGCAGCTTGGCGGGAGGGCCCCAAGAGACCCAGTACTTC.

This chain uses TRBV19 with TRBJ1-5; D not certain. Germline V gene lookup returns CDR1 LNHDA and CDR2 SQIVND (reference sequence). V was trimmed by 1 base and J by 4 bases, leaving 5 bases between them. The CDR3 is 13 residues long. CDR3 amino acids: CASSIAGNQPQHF. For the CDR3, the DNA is TGTGCCAGTAGTATAGCAGGAAATCAGCCCCAGCATTTT.

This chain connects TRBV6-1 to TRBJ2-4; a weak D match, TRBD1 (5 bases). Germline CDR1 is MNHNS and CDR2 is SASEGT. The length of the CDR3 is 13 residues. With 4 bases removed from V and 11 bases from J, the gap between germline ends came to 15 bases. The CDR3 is CASSVPQAPVQYF. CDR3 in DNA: TGTGCCAGCAGTGTTCCACAGGCCCCAGTTCAGTACTTC.

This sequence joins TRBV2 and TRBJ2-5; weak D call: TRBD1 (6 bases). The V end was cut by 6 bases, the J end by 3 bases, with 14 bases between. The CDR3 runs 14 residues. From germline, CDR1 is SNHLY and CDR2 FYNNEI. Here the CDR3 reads CASREDSWEETQYF. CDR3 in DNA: TGTGCCAGCAGGGAGGACAGTTGGGAAGAGACCCAGTACTTC.

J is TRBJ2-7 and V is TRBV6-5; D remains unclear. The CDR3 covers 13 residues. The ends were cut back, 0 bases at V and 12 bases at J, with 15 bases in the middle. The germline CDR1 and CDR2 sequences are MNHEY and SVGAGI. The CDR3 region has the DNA TGTGCCAGCAGTTACTCTCCCATTGCGACGGGGTACTTC. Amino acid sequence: CASSYSPIATGYF.

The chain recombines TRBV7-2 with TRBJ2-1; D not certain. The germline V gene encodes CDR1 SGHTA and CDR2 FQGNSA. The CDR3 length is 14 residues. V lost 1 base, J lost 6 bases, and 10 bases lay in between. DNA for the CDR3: TGTGCCAGCAGCTTAGTTGGCCTTTTCAATGAGCAGTTCTTC. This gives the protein CASSLVGLFNEQFF.

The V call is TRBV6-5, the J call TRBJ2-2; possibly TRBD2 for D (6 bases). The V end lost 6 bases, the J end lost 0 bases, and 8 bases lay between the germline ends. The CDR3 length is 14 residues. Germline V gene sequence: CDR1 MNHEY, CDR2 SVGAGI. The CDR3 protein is CASSGLSNTGELFF. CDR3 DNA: TGTGCCAGCAGCGGACTATCGAACACCGGGGAGCTGTTTTTT.

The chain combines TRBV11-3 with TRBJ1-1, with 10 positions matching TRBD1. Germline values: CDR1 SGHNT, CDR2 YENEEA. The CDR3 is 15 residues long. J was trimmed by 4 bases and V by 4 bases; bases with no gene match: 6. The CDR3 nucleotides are TGTGCCAGCAGCTACGAACGGGACAGGGGCACTGAAGCTTTCTTT. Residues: CASSYERDRGTEAFF.

As DNA, the CDR3 is TGTGCCAGCAGTGCTCAGGGTGTAAGCAATCAGCCCCAGCATTTT. It yields the protein CASSAQGVSNQPQHF. The chain recombines TRBV2 with TRBJ1-5, with D tentatively TRBD1 (5 bases). The ends were cut back, 4 bases at V and 1 base at J, with 11 bases in the middle. The CDR3 is 15 residues long. Per germline, CDR1 SNHLY and CDR2 FYNNEI. Using reference TRBV2 and TRBJ1-5 for the parts outside the CDR3, the full variable domain is EPEVTQTPSHQVTQMGQEVILRCVPISNHLYFYWYRQILGQKVEFLVSFYNNEISEKSEIFDDQFSVERPDGSNFTLKIRSTKLEDSAMYFCASSAQGVSNQPQHFGDGTRLSIL.

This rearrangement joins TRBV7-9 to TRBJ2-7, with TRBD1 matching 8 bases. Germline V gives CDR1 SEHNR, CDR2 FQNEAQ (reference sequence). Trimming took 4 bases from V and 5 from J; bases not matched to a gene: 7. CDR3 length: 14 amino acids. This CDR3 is CASSSYQGANEQYF. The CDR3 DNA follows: TGTGCCAGCAGCTCGTATCAGGGGGCGAACGAGCAGTACTTC. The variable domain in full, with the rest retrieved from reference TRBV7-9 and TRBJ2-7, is DTGVSQNPRHKITKRGQNVTFRCDPISEHNRLYWYRQTLGQGPEFLTYFQNEAQLEKSRLLSDRFSAERPKGSFSTLEIQRTEQGDSAMYLCASSSYQGANEQYFGPGTRLTVT.

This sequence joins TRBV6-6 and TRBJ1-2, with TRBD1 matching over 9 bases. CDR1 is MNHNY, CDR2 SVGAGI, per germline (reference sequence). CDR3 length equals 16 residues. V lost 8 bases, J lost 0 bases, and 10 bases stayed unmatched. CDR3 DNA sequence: TGTGCCAGCGATCACAGGGGGCGTAAGGCTAACTATGGCTACACCTTC. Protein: CASDHRGRKANYGYTF.

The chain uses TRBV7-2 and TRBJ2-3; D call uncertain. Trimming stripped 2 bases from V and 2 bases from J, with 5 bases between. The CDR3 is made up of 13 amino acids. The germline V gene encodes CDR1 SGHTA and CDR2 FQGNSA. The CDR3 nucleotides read TGTGCCAGCAGCTTATTAGACACAGATACGCAGTATTTT. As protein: CASSLLDTDTQYF.

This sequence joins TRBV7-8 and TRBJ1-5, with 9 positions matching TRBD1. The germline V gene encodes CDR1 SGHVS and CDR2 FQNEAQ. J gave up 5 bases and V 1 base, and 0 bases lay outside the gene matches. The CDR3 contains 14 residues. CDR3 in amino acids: CASSLDRGHQPQHF. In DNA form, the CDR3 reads TGTGCCAGCAGCTTAGACAGGGGGCATCAGCCCCAGCATTTT.

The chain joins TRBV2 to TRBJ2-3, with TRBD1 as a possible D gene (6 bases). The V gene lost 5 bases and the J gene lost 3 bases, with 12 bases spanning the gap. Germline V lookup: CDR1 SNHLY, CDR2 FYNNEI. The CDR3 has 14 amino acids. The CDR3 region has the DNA TGTGCCAGCAGTACGACAGGACCTACAGATACGCAGTATTTT. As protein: CASSTTGPTDTQYF.

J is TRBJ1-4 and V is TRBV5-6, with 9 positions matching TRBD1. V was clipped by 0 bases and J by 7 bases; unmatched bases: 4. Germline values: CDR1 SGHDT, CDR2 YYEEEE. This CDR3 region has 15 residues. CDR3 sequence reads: CASSLGDRAGEKLFF. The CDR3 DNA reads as TGTGCCAGCAGCTTGGGGGACAGGGCAGGTGAAAAACTGTTTTTT.

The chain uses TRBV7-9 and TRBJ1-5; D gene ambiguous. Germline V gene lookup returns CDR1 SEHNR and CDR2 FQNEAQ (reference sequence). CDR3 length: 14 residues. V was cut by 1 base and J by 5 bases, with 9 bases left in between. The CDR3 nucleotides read TGTGCCAGCAGCTTAGGCGGGTACGATCAGCCCCAGCATTTT. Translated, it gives CASSLGGYDQPQHF.

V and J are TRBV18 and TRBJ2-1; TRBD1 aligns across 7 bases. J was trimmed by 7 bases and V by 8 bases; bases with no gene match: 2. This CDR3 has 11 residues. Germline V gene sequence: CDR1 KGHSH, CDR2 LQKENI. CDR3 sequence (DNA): TGTGCCAGCGGGACAGATAATGAGCAGTTCTTC. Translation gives CASGTDNEQFF.

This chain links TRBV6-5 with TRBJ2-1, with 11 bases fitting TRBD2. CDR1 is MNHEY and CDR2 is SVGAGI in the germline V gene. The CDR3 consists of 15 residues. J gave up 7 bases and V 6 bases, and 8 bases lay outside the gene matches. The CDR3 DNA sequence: TGTGCCAGCAGCCTTCTAGCGGGAGGTCTGAATGAGCAGTTCTTC. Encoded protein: CASSLLAGGLNEQFF.

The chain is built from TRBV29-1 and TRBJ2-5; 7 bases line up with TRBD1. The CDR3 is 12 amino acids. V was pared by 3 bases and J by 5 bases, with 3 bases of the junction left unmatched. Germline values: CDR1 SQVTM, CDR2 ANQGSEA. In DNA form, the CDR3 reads TGCAGCGTTGATATCAGGGGGGAGACCCAGTACTTC. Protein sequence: CSVDIRGETQYF.

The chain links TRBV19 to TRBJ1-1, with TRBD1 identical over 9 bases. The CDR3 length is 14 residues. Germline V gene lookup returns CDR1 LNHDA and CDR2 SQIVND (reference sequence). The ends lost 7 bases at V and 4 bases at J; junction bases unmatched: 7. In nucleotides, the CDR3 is TGTGCCAGTACCCCAGGACAGGGGAGCACTGAAGCTTTCTTT. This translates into CASTPGQGSTEAFF.